These 2 T cell receptor beta chains were all obtained from the same sample, sequenced in a study of shared clonotypes between healthy human individuals. Generated by immunoSEQ multiplex PCR, the TCRdb table keeps only in-frame clones and is missing some. The sample has roughly 1 million clones, about 70% seen once. The specimen was memory CD4+ T cells sorted from blood. The subset here: CD45RA-negative fraction. The receptors stem from a man between 18 and 35 years old in good health.

Remarks on this clone: This likely reflects a read error, since a far larger clone is one base away. Other DNA sequences from this sample encode an identical CDR3 as well. The chain combines TRBV10-1 with TRBJ1-6; 9 bases are shared with TRBD1. The V gene end was trimmed by 6 bases and the J gene end by 10 bases; junction bases not matched to a gene: 10. The CDR3 totals 15 residues. In germline, CDR1 is WNHNN, CDR2 SYGVQD (reference sequence). The CDR3 coding sequence is TGCGCCAGCAGAAGGGGGCGGACAGGGGTCTCACCCCTCCACTTT. This translates into CASRRGRTGVSPLHF.

As DNA, the CDR3 is TGTGCCAGCAGCCCCACTATCGGGGCGGGGGACCACAATGAGCAGTTCTTC. Translation: CASSPTIGAGDHNEQFF. The chain joins TRBV7-9 to TRBJ2-1; 7 nucleotides agree with TRBD2. V was clipped by 5 bases and J by 5 bases; unmatched bases: 15. CDR1 is SEHNR and CDR2 is FQNEAQ in the germline V gene (reference sequence). CDR3 length: 17 amino acids.